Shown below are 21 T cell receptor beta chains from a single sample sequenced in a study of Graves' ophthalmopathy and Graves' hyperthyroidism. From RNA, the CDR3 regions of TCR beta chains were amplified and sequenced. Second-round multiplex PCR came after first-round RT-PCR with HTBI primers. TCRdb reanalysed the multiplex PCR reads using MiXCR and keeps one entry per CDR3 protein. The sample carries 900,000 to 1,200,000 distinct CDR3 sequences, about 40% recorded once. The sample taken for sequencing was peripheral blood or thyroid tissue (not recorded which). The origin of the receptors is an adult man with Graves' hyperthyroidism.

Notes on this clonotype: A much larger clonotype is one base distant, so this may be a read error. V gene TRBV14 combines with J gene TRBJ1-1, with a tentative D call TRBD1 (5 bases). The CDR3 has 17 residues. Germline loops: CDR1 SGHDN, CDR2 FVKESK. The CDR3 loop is CASSQEDPGHRNTGAFF. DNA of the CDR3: TGTGCCAGCAGCCAAGAAGATCCAGGCCACAGGAACACTGGAGCTTTCTTT.

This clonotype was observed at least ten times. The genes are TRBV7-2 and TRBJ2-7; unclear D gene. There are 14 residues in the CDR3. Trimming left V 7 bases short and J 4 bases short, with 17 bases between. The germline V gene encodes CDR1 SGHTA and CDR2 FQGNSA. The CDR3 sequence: CASKPQERYYEQYF. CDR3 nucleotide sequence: TGTGCCAGCAAGCCTCAGGAACGGTATTACGAGCAGTACTTC. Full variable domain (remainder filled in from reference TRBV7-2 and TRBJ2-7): GAGVSQSPSNKVTEKGKDVELRCDPISGHTALYWYRQSLGQGLEFLIYFQGNSAPDKSGLPSDRFSAERTGGSVSTLTIQRTQQEDSAVYLCASKPQERYYEQYFGPGTRLTVT.

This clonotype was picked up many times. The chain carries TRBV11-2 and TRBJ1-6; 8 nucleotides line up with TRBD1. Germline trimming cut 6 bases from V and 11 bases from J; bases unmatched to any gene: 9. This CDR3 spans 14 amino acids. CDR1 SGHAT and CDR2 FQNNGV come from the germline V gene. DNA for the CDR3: TGTGCCAGCAGGCTGCAGGGGGCCGGAGCACCCCTCCACTTT. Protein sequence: CASRLQGAGAPLHF.

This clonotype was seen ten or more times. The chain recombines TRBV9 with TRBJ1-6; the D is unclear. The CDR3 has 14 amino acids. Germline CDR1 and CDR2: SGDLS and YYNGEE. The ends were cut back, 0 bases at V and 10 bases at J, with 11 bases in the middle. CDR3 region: CASSVEVERSPLHF. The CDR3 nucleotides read TGTGCCAGCAGCGTAGAAGTGGAGAGGTCACCCCTCCACTTT.

The DNA for the CDR3 is TGTGCCATCAGGAGGGACGGCGAGCAGTACTTC. Translating it yields CAIRRDGEQYF. The chain combines TRBV10-3 with TRBJ2-7; D may correspond to TRBD1 or TRBD2 (5 bases each). CDR3 size: 11 residues. Germline lookup yields CDR1 ENHRY and CDR2 SYGVKD. Trimming left V 6 bases short and J 6 bases short, with 9 bases between.

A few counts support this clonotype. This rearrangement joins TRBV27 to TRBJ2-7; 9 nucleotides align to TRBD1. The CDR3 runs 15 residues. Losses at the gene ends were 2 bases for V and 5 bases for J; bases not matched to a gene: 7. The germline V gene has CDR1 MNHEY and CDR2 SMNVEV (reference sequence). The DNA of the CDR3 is TGTGCCAGCAGTTTAAAGGGGACAGGGCCCCACGAGCAGTACTTC. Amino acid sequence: CASSLKGTGPHEQYF.

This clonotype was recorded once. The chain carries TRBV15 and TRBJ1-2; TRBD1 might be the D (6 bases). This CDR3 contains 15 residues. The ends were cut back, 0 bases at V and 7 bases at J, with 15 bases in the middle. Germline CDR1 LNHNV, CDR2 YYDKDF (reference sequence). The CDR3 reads CATSRDVGRGAGYTF. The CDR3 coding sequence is TGTGCCACCAGCAGAGATGTCGGACGGGGGGCTGGCTACACCTTC.

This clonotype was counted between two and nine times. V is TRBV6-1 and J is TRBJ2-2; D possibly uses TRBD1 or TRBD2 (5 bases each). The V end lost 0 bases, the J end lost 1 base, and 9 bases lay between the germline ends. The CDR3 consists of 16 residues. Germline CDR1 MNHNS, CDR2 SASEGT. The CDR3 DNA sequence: TGTGCCAGCAGTGAAGCGTGGGGGAGGAACACCGGGGAGCTGTTTTTT. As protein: CASSEAWGRNTGELFF.

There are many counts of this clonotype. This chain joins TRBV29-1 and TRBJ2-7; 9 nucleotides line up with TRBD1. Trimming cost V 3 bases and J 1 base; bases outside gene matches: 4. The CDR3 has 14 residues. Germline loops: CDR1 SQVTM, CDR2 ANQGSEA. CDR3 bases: TGCAGCGTTGAGGGGGACAGGGAATCCTACGAGCAGTACTTC. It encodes CSVEGDRESYEQYF.

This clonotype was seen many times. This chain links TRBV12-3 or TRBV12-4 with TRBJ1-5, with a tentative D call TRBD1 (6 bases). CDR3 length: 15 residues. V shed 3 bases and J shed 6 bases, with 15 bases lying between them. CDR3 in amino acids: CASSFRGGSGQPQHF. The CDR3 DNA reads TGTGCCAGCAGTTTTCGGGGGGGCTCTGGTCAGCCCCAGCATTTT.

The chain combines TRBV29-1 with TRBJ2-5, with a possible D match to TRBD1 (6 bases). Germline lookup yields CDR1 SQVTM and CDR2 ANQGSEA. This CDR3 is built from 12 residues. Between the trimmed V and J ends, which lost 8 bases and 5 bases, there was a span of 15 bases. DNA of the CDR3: TGCAGCCGAGAGGGGGTGGGCGAGACCCAGTACTTC. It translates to CSREGVGETQYF.

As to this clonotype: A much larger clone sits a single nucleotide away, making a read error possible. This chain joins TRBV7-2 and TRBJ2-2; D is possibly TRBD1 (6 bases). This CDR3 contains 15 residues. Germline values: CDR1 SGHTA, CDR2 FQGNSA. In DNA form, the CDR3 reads TGTGCCAGCAGCCCCGGTAGCGTGGGGGCCGGGGAGCTGCTTTTT. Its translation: CASSPGSVGAGELLF.

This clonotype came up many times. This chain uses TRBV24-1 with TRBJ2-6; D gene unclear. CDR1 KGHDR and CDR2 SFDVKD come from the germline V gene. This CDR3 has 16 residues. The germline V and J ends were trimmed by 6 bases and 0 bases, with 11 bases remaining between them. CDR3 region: CATSPRIRSGANVLTF. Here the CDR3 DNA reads TGTGCCACCAGTCCAAGGATTCGCTCTGGGGCCAACGTCCTGACTTTC.

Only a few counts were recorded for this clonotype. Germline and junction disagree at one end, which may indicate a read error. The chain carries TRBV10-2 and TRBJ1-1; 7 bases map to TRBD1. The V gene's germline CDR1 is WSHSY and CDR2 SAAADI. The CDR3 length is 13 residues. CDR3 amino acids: CASSYPGGSEAFF. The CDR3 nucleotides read TGTGCCAGCAGTTATCCAGGGGGTTCTGAAGCTTTCTTT.

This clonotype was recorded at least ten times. The CDR3 region has the DNA TGTGCCAGCAGTTTTGGCAGGGCTGGAAACACCATATATTTT. Encoded protein: CASSFGRAGNTIYF. V gene TRBV12-3 or TRBV12-4 combines with J gene TRBJ1-3, with a tentative D call TRBD1 (5 bases). The V gene lost 3 bases and the J gene lost 2 bases, with 8 bases spanning the gap. There are 14 residues in the CDR3.

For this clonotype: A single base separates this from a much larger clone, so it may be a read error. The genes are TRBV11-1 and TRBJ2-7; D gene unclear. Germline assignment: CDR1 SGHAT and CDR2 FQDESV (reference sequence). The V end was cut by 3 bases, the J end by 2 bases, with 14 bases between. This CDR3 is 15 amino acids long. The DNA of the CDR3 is TGTGCCAGCAGCTTTGACGGAGACCTGGCCTACGAGCAGTACTTC. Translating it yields CASSFDGDLAYEQYF.

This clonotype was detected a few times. The CDR3 spells CASSPDPGESGYTF. For the CDR3, the DNA is TGTGCCAGCAGCCCCGACCCCGGAGAGTCTGGCTACACCTTC. This chain uses TRBV7-2 with TRBJ1-2; D uncertain. This CDR3 has 14 amino acids. The V gene's germline CDR1 is SGHTA and CDR2 FQGNSA. The ends were cut back, 5 bases at V and 7 bases at J, with 17 bases in the middle.

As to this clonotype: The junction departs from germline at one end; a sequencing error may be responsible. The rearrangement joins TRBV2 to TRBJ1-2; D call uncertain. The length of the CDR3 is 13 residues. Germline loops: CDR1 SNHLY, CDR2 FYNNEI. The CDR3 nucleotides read TGTGCCAGCAGTGACGCCGGGTCAGATGGATACACCTTC. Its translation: CASSDAGSDGYTF.

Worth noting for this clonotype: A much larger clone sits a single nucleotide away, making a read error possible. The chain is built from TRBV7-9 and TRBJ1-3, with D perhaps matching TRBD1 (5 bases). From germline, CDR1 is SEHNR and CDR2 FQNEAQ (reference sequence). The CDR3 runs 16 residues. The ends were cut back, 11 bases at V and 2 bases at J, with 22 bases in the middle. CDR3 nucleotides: TGTGCCGGCACCCCAAGCCCGCAGGGTGCTGGAAACACCATATATTTT. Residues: CAGTPSPQGAGNTIYF. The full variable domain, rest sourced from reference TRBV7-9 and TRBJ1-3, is DTGVSQNPRHKITKRGQNVTFRCDPISEHNRLYWYRQTLGQGPEFLTYFQNEAQLEKSRLLSDRFSAERPKGSFSTLEIQRTEQGDSAMYLCAGTPSPQGAGNTIYFGEGSWLTVV.

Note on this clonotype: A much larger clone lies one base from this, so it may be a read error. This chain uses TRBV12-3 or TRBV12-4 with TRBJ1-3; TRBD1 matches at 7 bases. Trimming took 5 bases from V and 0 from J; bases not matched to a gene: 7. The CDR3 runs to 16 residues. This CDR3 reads CASSTGQAISGNTIYF. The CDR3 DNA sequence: TGTGCCAGCAGTACCGGACAGGCAATCTCTGGAAACACCATATATTTT.

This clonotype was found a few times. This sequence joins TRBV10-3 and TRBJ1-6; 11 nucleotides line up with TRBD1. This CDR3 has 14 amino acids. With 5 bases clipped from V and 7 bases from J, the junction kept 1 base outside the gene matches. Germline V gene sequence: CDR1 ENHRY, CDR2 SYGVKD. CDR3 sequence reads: CAISRTGGNSPLHF. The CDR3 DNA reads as TGTGCCATCAGTCGGACAGGGGGCAATTCACCCCTCCACTTT.